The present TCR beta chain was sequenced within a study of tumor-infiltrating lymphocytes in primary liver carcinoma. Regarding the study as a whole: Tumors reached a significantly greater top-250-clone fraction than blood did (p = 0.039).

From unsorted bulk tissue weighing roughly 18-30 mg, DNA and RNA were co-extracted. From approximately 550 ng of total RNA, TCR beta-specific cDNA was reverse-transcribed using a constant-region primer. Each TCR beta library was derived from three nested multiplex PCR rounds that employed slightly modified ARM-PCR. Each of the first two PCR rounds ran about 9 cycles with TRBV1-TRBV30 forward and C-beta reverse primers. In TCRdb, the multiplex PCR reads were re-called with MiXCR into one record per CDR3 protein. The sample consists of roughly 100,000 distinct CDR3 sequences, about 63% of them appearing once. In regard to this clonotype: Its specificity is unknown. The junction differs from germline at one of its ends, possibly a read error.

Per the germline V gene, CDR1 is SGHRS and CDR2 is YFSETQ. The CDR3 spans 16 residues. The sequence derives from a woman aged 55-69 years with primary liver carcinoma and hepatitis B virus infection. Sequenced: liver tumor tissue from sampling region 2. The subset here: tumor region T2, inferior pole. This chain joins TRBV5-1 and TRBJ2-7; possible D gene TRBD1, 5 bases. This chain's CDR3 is CASSLEGQGPLYVQYF. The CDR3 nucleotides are TGCGCCAGCAGCTTGGAGGGTCAGGGCCCGCTCTACGTGCAGTATTTC.